The sequence of this TCR beta chain was determined in a study of T cell responses to AZD1222 COVID-19 vaccine. Worth noting for this clone: Its antigen is unidentified.

The CDR3 loop spans 15 amino acids. Trimming left V 3 bases short and J 4 bases short, with 15 bases between. Germline lookup yields CDR1 ENHRY and CDR2 SYGVKD. Findings and limits, study-wide: Across the whole spike, CD4 TCRs peaked at regions 160-218 and 743-854. It should be noted that donors were predominantly white British and more often female, and clonal diversity was possibly underestimated.

The protocol was immunoSEQ multiplex PCR, while the TCRdb copy is restricted to in-frame clones and leaves out a portion. The sample lists 110,000 or so clones, around 89% occurring once. V is TRBV10-3 and J is TRBJ2-5; D may be TRBD1 (6 bases). The sequences come from peripheral blood, collected 28 days after the second AZD1222 dose. The receptor was derived from an adult who received the AZD1222 COVID-19 vaccine. CDR3 DNA: TGTGCCATCAGTGACAGGGGAAGGGTGGGAGAGACCCAGTACTTC. Residues: CAISDRGRVGETQYF.